This TCR beta chain was identified during a study of T cell responses to AZD1222 COVID-19 vaccine. Only in-frame clones appear in the TCRdb table, and some are missing; sequencing was by immunoSEQ multiplex PCR. The repertoire holds around 120,000 clones, with around 89% as singletons. Germline V gene data show CDR1 as SGHNT and CDR2 as YYREEE (reference sequence). V shed 3 bases, J shed 2 bases, and the junction held 2 bases outside the gene matches. The CDR3 has 14 residues. V and J are TRBV5-4 and TRBJ2-7; 10 positions agree with TRBD2. The sequence was collected from an adult who received the AZD1222 COVID-19 vaccine. This specimen consisted of peripheral blood, obtained 28 days after the second AZD1222 dose. The CDR3 DNA follows: TGTGCCAGCAGCTCTAGCGGGAGTCCCTACGAGCAGTACTTC. Amino acid sequence: CASSSSGSPYEQYF.